This is a list of T cell receptor beta chains from one sample in a study of T-cell reconstitution after alpha-beta-depleted transplantation in children. One entry per CDR3 protein results from TCRdb running MiXCR on the PCR reads. Here the sample spans roughly 190,000 distinct CDR3 sequences, roughly 15% being singletons. This specimen consisted of PBMCs from the stem cell graft donor, obtained from the stem cell graft. These receptors were collected from a human donor who donated a stem cell graft to a child with acute lymphoblastic leukemia. Each CDR3 is given without its conserved first and last residue.

J,V,CDR3
TRBJ1-4,TRBV5-1,ASSYFFIGTNIATNEKLF
TRBJ2-7,TRBV5-1,ASSLDSRNYEQY
TRBJ2-1,TRBV4-2,ASSQGGSSGSYNEQF
TRBJ2-4,TRBV27,ASSLDRAKNIQY
TRBJ2-1,TRBV29-1,SVEDDRGGAYNEQF
TRBJ2-2,TRBV11-1,ASSFILAGGYKNTGELF
TRBJ2-4,TRBV6-5,ASSYTGDPKNIQY
TRBJ1-5,TRBV12-3/TRBV12-4,ASSLARIETELNQPQH
TRBJ2-7,TRBV12-3/TRBV12-4,ASAIGVTPDNEEQY
TRBJ2-6,TRBV7-9,ASSPTSTRDSGANVLT
TRBJ1-2,TRBV5-4,ASRNSSRGNHYGYT
TRBJ1-1,TRBV11-1,ASSLKKNTEAF
TRBJ2-2,TRBV27,ASSSLLLFGELF
TRBJ2-1,TRBV12-3/TRBV12-4,ASSLGEIDEQF
TRBJ1-1,TRBV12-3/TRBV12-4,ASSLGGGRSEAF
TRBJ2-1,TRBV11-2,ASSLDRGAWGLVVVYNEQF
TRBJ2-5,TRBV5-1,ASSFGGPEYQETQY
TRBJ2-1,TRBV7-8,ASSLRREGSYNEQF
TRBJ2-7,TRBV5-1,ASSENSLYEQY
TRBJ1-1,TRBV7-2,ASSFTQATEAF
TRBJ2-3,TRBV4-1,ASSQGGLDTDTQY
TRBJ2-7,TRBV5-4,ASSSRTGGNEVGQY
TRBJ1-1,TRBV12-3/TRBV12-4,ASSSPWTVTEAF
TRBJ2-3,TRBV12-3/TRBV12-4,ASSTGLAGLDTQY
TRBJ2-5,TRBV7-9,ASSARSKRTQY
TRBJ2-1,TRBV12-3/TRBV12-4,ASSLVGDLDNEQF
TRBJ1-1,TRBV15,ATSRDRGPLAEAF
TRBJ1-3,TRBV5-1,ASSLNRAGSGNTIY
TRBJ2-5,TRBV7-7,ASSLAKTGRRSQETQY
TRBJ1-1,TRBV6-1,ASRTLQGKVVTEAF
TRBJ2-3,TRBV29-1,SVDAGDADTQY
TRBJ2-2,TRBV7-8,ASSLGRDRGTGELF
TRBJ2-1,TRBV5-1,ASSALGGSFREQF
TRBJ2-2,TRBV6-2/TRBV6-3,ASSYGPGPGTGELF
TRBJ2-1,TRBV5-5,ASSSTGGSYNEQF
TRBJ2-1,TRBV10-3,AIRAAAGRGEQF
TRBJ2-1,TRBV7-2,ASSLGPEAPYNEQF
TRBJ2-2,TRBV6-5,ASSYDYLGLRELF
TRBJ2-6,TRBV5-8,ASSLDWGSGANVLT
TRBJ2-7,TRBV7-9,ASSLGWQDYEQY
TRBJ1-2,TRBV7-8,ASSFSGRGRNGYT
TRBJ1-1,TRBV6-5,ASTRGGAVNTEAF
TRBJ2-3,TRBV12-3/TRBV12-4,ASSLSSPYTDTQY
TRBJ1-2,TRBV6-6,ATYSGRHYGYT
TRBJ2-7,TRBV5-4,ASRLTGGKEQY
TRBJ2-2,TRBV5-1,ASSPGTGAVGELF
TRBJ2-3,TRBV12-3/TRBV12-4,ASSLTSGSADTQY
TRBJ1-2,TRBV20-1,SAPGQGAALANYGYT
TRBJ1-1,TRBV12-3/TRBV12-4,ASSFQGFGAF
TRBJ1-3,TRBV6-5,ASSYRTESPGGSGNTIY
TRBJ2-7,TRBV5-1,ASSQSGARPYEQY
TRBJ1-1,TRBV20-1,SARDPGRAGDTEAF
TRBJ2-1,TRBV5-4,ASSLPPSGGSGVNEQF
TRBJ2-2,TRBV10-3,AISESIASRTYTGELF
TRBJ2-7,TRBV20-1,SARDGSGLSSYEQY
TRBJ2-7,TRBV5-5,ASSLWQSYEQY
TRBJ2-7,TRBV10-2,ASSDAGYYGQY